This T cell receptor beta chain was observed in a study of blood T cells in healthy people across ages. Regarding the study as a whole: A roughly linear age-dependent decrease characterized TCR beta diversity per million T cells.

With regard to this clonotype: The antigen is unknown.

Trimming removed 5 bases at V and 0 bases at J, with 8 bases between. The germline V gene has CDR1 ENHRY and CDR2 SYGVKD. The CDR3 is made up of 13 amino acids. A second about 7 to 12 cycle PCR used barcoded and J-beta primers. Each CDR3 protein is one row after TCRdb ran MiXCR on the 5' RACE reads. The table records approximately 790,000 distinct CDR3 sequences, around two thirds of them present only once. Sequenced input: blood. The rearrangement links TRBV10-3 to TRBJ2-7, with D possibly matching TRBD1 (6 bases). The sequence was obtained from a man aged 25 to 40 in good health. The CDR3 DNA follows: TGTGCCATCAGTCCGGACAGCTCCTACGAGCAGTACTTC. It translates to CAISPDSSYEQYF.